This entry lists 10 T cell receptor beta chains sequenced from one sample in a study of blood T cell repertoires in COVID-19. Repertoires were generated with immunoSEQ multiplex PCR, while TCRdb's copy carries only in-frame clones and drops some. This sample has around 300,000 clones, with around 90% found just once. Material for sequencing was peripheral blood. These receptors were collected from a man aged 45-60 years with acute or convalescent COVID-19.

The V gene is TRBV15, the J gene TRBJ2-5, with 9 bases fitting TRBD2. The CDR3 has 15 residues. The V and J ends lost 1 base and 5 bases, in that order; junction bases with no gene match: 5. Germline CDR1 is LNHNV and CDR2 is YYDKDF (reference sequence). The CDR3 sequence is CATSRVAGGPETQYF. The CDR3 bases are TGTGCCACCAGCAGAGTTGCGGGGGGGCCGGAGACCCAGTACTTC.

The chain has TRBV19 and TRBJ1-3; D not certain. With 8 bases removed from V and 4 bases from J, the gap between germline ends came to 9 bases. CDR3 length equals 12 residues. Looked up from germline, CDR1 is LNHDA and CDR2 is SQIVND (reference sequence). Written as DNA, the CDR3 is TGTGCCAGTCCCTCGGGGGGAAACACCATATATTTT. Amino acid sequence: CASPSGGNTIYF.

The CDR3 sequence: CSVESGSGVYGYTF. The CDR3 coding sequence is TGCAGCGTTGAGTCAGGCTCAGGGGTCTATGGCTACACCTTC. This rearrangement joins TRBV29-1 to TRBJ1-2, with D maybe TRBD1 (6 bases). This CDR3 has 14 amino acids. V dropped 3 bases and J dropped 4 bases, with 15 bases sitting between them. CDR1 is SQVTM and CDR2 is ANQGSEA in the germline V gene.

The sample holds one count of this clone. V and J are TRBV5-4 and TRBJ2-7; D is uncertain. Per germline, CDR1 SGHNT and CDR2 YYREEE (reference sequence). The CDR3 spans 15 residues. V was trimmed by 4 bases and J by 6 bases, leaving 20 bases between them. Written as DNA, the CDR3 is TGTGCCAGCAGCGCTGACTCTGAGCCCCTGGCCGAGCAGTACTTC. This translates into CASSADSEPLAEQYF. The complete variable domain, with remaining parts taken from reference TRBV5-4 and TRBJ2-7, reads ETGVTQSPTHLIKTRGQQVTLRCSSQSGHNTVSWYQQALGQGPQFIFQYYREEENGRGNFPPRFSGLQFPNYSSELNVNALELDDSALYLCASSADSEPLAEQYFGPGTRLTVT.

Concerning this clone: Other DNA sequences in this sample translate to the same CDR3. The J gene is TRBJ1-4, the V gene TRBV6-5; 7 bases are shared with TRBD1. J was trimmed by 6 bases and V by 6 bases; bases with no gene match: 7. The germline V gene encodes CDR1 MNHEY and CDR2 SVGAGI. CDR3 length: 14 residues. The CDR3 sequence is CASRRRTGDEKLFF. The CDR3 nucleotides read TGTGCCAGCAGGAGGCGGACAGGCGATGAAAAACTGTTTTTT.

This clone has a handful of counts. The chain carries TRBV3-1 (or the pseudogene TRBV3-2) and TRBJ1-5; a possible D gene is TRBD1 (5 bases). The CDR3 consists of 14 residues. V was clipped by 0 bases and J by 5 bases, with 8 bases between them. Germline values: CDR1 LGHDT, CDR2 YNNKEL (reference sequence). CDR3 DNA: TGTGCCAGCAGCCAAGACAGGGACTATCAGCCCCAGCATTTT. Amino acids: CASSQDRDYQPQHF.

CDR3 residues: CASSLGRPGQGVPLHF. CDR3 nucleotides: TGTGCCAGCAGCTTGGGCCGACCGGGACAGGGAGTACCCCTCCACTTT. J is TRBJ1-6 and V is TRBV7-3, with TRBD1 matching over 9 bases. V lost 3 bases to trimming and J lost 12 bases; unmatched junction nucleotides: 12. Germline V gene data show CDR1 as SGHTA and CDR2 as FQGTGA. The CDR3 consists of 16 residues. Together with reference TRBV7-3 and TRBJ1-6, the CDR3 gives the full variable domain: GAGVSQTPSNKVTEKGKYVELRCDPISGHTALYWYRQSLGQGPEFLIYFQGTGAADDSGLPNDRFFAVRPEGSVSTLKIQRTERGDSAVYLCASSLGRPGQGVPLHFGNGTRLTVT.

The chain employs TRBV6-5 and TRBJ2-7; D might be TRBD1 (7 bases). CDR3 length: 12 residues. CDR1 is MNHEY and CDR2 is SVGAGI in the germline V gene. V lost 6 bases to trimming and J lost 3 bases, with 9 bases between them. CDR3: CASRRDSYEQYF. The CDR3 DNA reads as TGTGCCAGCAGGCGGGACAGCTACGAGCAGTACTTC.

This sequence joins TRBV7-9 and TRBJ2-3; no clear D. V dropped 1 base and J dropped 4 bases, with 9 bases sitting between them. The CDR3 runs 14 residues. Germline V lookup: CDR1 SEHNR, CDR2 FQNEAQ (reference sequence). Written as DNA, the CDR3 is TGTGCCAGCAGCTTAGTTGTTAGCTCAGATACGCAGTATTTT. Translated, it gives CASSLVVSSDTQYF.

The genes are TRBV7-9 and TRBJ2-7; 7 positions agree with TRBD1. This CDR3 has 13 amino acids. V lost 4 bases and J lost 1; bases outside the gene matches: 1. CDR1 is SEHNR, CDR2 FQNEAQ, per germline (reference sequence). The DNA for the CDR3 is TGTGCCAGCAGCTGGGGACAGTCCTACGAGCAGTACTTC. It encodes CASSWGQSYEQYF. The whole variable domain, filled in from reference TRBV7-9 and TRBJ2-7, reads DTGVSQNPRHKITKRGQNVTFRCDPISEHNRLYWYRQTLGQGPEFLTYFQNEAQLEKSRLLSDRFSAERPKGSFSTLEIQRTEQGDSAMYLCASSWGQSYEQYFGPGTRLTVT.